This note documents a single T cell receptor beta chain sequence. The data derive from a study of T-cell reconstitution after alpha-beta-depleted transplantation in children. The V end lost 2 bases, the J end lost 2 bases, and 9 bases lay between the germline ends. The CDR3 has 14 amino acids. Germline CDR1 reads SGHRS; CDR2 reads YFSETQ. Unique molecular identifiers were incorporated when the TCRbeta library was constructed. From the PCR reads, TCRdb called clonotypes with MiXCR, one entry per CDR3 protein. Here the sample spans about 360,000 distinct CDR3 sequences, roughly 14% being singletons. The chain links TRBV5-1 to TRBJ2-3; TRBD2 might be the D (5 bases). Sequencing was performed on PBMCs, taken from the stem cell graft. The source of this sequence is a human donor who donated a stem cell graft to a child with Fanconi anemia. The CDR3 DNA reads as TGCGCCAGCAGCTTCGGACTTCCCACAGATACGCAGTATTTT. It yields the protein CASSFGLPTDTQYF.